The rows below give T cell receptor beta chains drawn from one sample of a study of post-analysis software for immune sequencing data. MiXCR, run by TCRdb on the PCR reads, gives a single entry per CDR3 protein. The table lists approximately 730,000 distinct CDR3 sequences, approximately 30% of them singletons, with under 0.7% in the top ten. Sequencing input: blood. Source of these receptors: a girl between 5 and 17 years old with multiple sclerosis. Both conserved end residues are part of each CDR3. The D gene is left open where the match is weak. The size of a clone is reported for some rows only, either as once, few or many, or as a class for expanded clones.

D: .; J: TRBJ2-3; size: .; V: TRBV3-1; DNA: TGTGCCAGCAGCCAAGGACCTGGAGGGGGATCAGATACGCAGTATTTT; CDR3: CASSQGPGGGSDTQYF
D: TRBD1; J: TRBJ1-5; size: few; V: TRBV29-1; DNA: TGCAGCGTTTGGGACAGTGGGACTCAGCCCCAGCATTTT; CDR3: CSVWDSGTQPQHF
D: .; J: TRBJ2-7; size: few; V: TRBV6-5; DNA: TGTGCCAGCAGTTACTCAGGGGCAGTGGCGGGCGAGCAGTACTTC; CDR3: CASSYSGAVAGEQYF
D: .; J: TRBJ2-7; size: once; V: TRBV7-9; DNA: TGTGCCAGCAGCCGTGGACAGAAACTATACGAGCAGTACTTC; CDR3: CASSRGQKLYEQYF
D: TRBD1; J: TRBJ2-3; size: .; V: TRBV2; DNA: TGTGCCAGCAGACTACCACGGACAGGGCTAAGCACAGATACGCAGTATTTT; CDR3: CASRLPRTGLSTDTQYF
D: .; J: TRBJ2-1; size: few; V: TRBV6-1; DNA: TGTGCCAGCAGGCTCCTTGGCCAGGGACGCGAGTTCTTC; CDR3: CASRLLGQGREFF
D: .; J: TRBJ2-2; size: .; V: TRBV5-1; DNA: TGCGCCAGCAGCCCAGATGGGGTGTGGGACACCGGGGAGCGGTTTTTT; CDR3: CASSPDGVWDTGERFF
D: .; J: TRBJ2-7; size: many; V: TRBV5-6; DNA: TGTGCCAGCAGCGGGGTCTACGAGCAGTACTTC; CDR3: CASSGVYEQYF
D: TRBD1; J: TRBJ1-5; size: .; V: TRBV5-6; DNA: TGTGCCAGCAGCTTGAAAGTGGGGACAGGTAGTAATCAGCCCCAGCATTTT; CDR3: CASSLKVGTGSNQPQHF
D: .; J: TRBJ2-7; size: .; V: TRBV20-1; DNA: TGCAGTGCTAGGTATACGACGCAATCGCCGGGCGAGCAGTACTTC; CDR3: CSARYTTQSPGEQYF
D: .; J: TRBJ2-5; size: .; V: TRBV29-1; DNA: TGCAGCTCCCATGAAGGGGGCCAAGAGACCCAGTACTTC; CDR3: CSSHEGGQETQYF
D: .; J: TRBJ2-7; size: .; V: TRBV7-9; DNA: TGTGCCAGCGGGCAGGGAAGGTCCGAGCAGTACTTC; CDR3: CASGQGRSEQYF